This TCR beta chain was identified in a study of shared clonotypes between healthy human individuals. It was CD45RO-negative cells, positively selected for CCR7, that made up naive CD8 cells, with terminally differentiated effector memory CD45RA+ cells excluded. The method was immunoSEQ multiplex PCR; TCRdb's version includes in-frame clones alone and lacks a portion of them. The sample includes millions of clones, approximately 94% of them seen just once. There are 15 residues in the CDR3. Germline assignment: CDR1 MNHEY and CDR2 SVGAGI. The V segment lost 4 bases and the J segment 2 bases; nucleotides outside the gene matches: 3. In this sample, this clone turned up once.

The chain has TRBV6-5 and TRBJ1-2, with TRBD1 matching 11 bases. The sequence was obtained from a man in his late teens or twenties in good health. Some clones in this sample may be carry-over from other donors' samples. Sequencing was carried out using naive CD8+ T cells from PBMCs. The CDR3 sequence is CASSFGQGANYGYTF. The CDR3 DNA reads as TGTGCCAGCAGTTTTGGACAGGGGGCGAACTATGGCTACACCTTC.